One sample yielded the 3 T cell receptor beta chains listed below, sequenced in a study of T cell changes during pregnancy in multiple sclerosis. Libraries were prepared by immunoSEQ multiplex PCR; TCRdb keeps only in-frame clonotypes and omits some of them. The data hold roughly 16,000 clones, with around 90% observed a single time. This specimen consisted of CD8+ T cells from peripheral blood mononuclear cells, obtained after pregnancy. The source of these receptors is a female donor in good health, enrolled as a control in a pregnancy study.

The chain joins TRBV7-2 to TRBJ1-5; D is unresolved. From germline, CDR1 is SGHTA and CDR2 FQGNSA. V was pared by 10 bases and J by 0 bases, with 10 bases between. The CDR3 contains 13 residues. The CDR3 spells CATSGSSNQPQHF. The CDR3 DNA is TGTGCCACCTCGGGGAGTAGCAATCAGCCCCAGCATTTT.

This chain joins TRBV19 and TRBJ1-2, with D maybe TRBD1 (6 bases). Germline assignment: CDR1 LNHDA and CDR2 SQIVND (reference sequence). The CDR3 has 15 residues. Trimming took 2 bases from V and 4 from J, leaving 14 bases between them. CDR3: CASSIFSGDRYGYTF. The DNA of the CDR3 is TGTGCCAGTAGTATATTCTCAGGGGATCGCTATGGCTACACCTTC.

The chain couples TRBV2 to TRBJ2-3; tentatively, D is TRBD2 (6 bases). Germline V CDR1 and CDR2: SNHLY, FYNNEI. V was clipped by 6 bases and J by 2 bases, with 15 bases between them. The CDR3 loop spans 15 amino acids. CDR3 sequence reads: CASRIGTFITDTQYF. DNA for the CDR3: TGTGCCAGCAGGATTGGGACTTTCATCACAGATACGCAGTATTTT.